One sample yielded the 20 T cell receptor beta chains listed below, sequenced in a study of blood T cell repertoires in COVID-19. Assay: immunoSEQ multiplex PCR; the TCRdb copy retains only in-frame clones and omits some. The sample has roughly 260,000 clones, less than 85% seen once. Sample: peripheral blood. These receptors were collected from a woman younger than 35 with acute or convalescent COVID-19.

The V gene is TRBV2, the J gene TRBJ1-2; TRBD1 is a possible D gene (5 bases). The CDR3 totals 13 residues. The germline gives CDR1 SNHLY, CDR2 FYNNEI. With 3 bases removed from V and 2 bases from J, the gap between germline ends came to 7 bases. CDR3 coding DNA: TGTGCCAGCAGTGATCCAGGGAACTATGGCTACACCTTC. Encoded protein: CASSDPGNYGYTF.

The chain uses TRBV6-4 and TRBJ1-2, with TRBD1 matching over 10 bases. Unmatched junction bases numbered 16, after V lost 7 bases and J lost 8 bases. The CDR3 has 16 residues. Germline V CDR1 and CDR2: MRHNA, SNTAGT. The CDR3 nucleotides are TGTGCCAGCAATTGGGACAGGGGAGGTATCGGTTGGGGCTACACCTTC. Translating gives CASNWDRGGIGWGYTF.

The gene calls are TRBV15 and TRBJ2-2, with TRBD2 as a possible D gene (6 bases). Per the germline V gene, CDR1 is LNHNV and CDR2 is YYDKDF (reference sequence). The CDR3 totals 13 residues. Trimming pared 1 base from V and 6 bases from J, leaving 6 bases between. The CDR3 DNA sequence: TGTGCCACCAGCAGAGGCGGGGCCGGGGAGCTGTTTTTT. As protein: CATSRGGAGELFF.

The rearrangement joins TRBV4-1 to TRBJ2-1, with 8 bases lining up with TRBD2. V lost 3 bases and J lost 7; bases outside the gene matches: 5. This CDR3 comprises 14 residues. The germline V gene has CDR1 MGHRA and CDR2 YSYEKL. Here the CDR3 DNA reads TGCGCCAGCAGCCAGACTAGCGTGGGGAATGAGCAGTTCTTC. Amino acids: CASSQTSVGNEQFF.

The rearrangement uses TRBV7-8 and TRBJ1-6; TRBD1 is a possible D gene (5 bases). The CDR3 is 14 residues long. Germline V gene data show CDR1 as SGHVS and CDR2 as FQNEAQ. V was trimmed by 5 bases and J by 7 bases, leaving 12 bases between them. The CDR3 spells CASSLQASNSPLHF. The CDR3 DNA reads TGTGCCAGCAGCCTACAGGCCTCCAATTCACCCCTCCACTTT.

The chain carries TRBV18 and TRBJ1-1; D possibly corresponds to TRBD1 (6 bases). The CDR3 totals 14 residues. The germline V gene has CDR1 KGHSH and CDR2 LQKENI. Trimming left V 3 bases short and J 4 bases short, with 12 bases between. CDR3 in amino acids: CASSPDSGSTEAFF. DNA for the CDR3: TGTGCCAGCTCACCGGACAGCGGGAGCACTGAAGCTTTCTTT.

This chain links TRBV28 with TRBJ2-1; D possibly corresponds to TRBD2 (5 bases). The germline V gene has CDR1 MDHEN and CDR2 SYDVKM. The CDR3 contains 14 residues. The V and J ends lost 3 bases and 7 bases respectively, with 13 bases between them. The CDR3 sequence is CASSFGGSANEQFF. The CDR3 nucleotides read TGTGCCAGCAGTTTCGGTGGGAGCGCTAATGAGCAGTTCTTC.

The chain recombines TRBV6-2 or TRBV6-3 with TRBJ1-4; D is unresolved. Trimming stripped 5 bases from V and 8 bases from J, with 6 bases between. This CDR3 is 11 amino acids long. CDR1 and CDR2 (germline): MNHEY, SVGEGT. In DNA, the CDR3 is TGTGCCAGCAGTCCGGGAGAAAAACTGTTTTTT. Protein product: CASSPGEKLFF.

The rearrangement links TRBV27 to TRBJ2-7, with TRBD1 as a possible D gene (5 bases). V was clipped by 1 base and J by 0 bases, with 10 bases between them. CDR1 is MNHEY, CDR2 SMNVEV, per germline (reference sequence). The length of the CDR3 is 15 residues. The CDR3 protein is CASSLWGASSYEQYF. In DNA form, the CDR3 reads TGTGCCAGCAGTTTATGGGGCGCTAGCTCCTACGAGCAGTACTTC.

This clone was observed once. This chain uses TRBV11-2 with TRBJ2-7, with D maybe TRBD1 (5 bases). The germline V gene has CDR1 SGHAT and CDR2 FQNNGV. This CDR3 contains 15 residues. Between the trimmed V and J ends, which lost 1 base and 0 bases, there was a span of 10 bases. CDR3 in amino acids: CASSLGQSSSYEQYF. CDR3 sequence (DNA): TGTGCCAGCAGCTTAGGACAGTCGAGCTCCTACGAGCAGTACTTC.

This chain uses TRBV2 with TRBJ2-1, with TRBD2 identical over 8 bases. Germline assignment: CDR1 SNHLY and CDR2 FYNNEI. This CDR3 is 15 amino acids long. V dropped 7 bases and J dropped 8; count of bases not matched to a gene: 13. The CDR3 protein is CASKEREGQYHEQFF. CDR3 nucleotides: TGTGCCAGCAAGGAACGGGAGGGCCAATATCATGAGCAGTTCTTC.

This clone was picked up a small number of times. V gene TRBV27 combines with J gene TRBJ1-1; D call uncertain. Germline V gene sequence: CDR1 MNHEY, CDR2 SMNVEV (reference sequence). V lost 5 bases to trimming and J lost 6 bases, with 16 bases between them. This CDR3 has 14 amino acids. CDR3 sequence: CASSPRAGTAEAFF. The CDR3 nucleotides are TGTGCCAGCAGTCCCCGAGCGGGAACAGCTGAAGCTTTCTTT.

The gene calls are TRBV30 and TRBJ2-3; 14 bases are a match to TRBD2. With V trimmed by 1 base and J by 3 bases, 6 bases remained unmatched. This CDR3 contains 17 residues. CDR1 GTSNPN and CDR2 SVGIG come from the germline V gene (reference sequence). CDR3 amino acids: CAWSGKGLAGVTDTQYF. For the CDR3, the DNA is TGTGCCTGGAGTGGGAAGGGACTAGCGGGAGTGACAGATACGCAGTATTTT. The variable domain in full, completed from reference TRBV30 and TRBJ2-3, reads SQTIHQWPATLVQPVGSPLSLECTVEGTSNPNLYWYRQAAGRGLQLLFYSVGIGQISSEVPQNLSASRPQDRQFILSSKKLLLSDSGFYLCAWSGKGLAGVTDTQYFGPGTRLTVL.

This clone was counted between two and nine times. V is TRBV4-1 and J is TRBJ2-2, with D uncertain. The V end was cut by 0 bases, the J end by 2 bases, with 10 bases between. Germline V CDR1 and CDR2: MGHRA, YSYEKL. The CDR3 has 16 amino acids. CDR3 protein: CASSQDIGINTGELFF. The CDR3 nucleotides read TGCGCCAGCAGCCAAGATATTGGCATTAACACCGGGGAGCTGTTTTTT.

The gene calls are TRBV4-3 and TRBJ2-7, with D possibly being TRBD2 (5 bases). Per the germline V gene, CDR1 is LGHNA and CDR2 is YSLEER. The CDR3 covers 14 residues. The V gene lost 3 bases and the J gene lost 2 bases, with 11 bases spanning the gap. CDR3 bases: TGCGCCAGCAGCCATTCAGGAGGAGCCTACGAGCAGTACTTC. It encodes CASSHSGGAYEQYF.

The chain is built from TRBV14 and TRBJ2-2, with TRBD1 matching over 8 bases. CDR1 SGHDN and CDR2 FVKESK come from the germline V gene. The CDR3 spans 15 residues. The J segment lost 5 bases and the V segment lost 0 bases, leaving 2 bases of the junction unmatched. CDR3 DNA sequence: TGTGCCAGCAGCCAAGACAGGGGGCAAACCGGGGAGCTGTTTTTT. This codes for CASSQDRGQTGELFF.

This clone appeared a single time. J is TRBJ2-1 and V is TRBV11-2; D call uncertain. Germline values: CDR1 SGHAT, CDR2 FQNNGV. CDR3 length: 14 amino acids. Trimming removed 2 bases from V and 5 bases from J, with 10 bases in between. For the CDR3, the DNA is TGTGCCAGCAGCTTAATAGCTACCAACAATGAGCAGTTCTTC. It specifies CASSLIATNNEQFF.

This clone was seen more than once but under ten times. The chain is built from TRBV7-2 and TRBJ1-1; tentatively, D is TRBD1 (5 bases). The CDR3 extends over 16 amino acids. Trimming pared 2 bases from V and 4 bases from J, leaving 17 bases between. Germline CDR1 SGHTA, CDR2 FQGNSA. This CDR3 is CASSLRVSQGGTEAFF. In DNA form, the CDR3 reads TGTGCCAGCAGCTTACGCGTTAGCCAGGGTGGCACTGAAGCTTTCTTT.

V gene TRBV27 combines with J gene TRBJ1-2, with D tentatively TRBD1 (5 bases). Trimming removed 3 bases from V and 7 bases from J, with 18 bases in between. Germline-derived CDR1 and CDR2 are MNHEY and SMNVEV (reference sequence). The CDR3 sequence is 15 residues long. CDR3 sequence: CASSLSQQGSGGYTF. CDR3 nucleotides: TGTGCCAGCAGTTTGTCACAGCAGGGTTCGGGTGGCTACACCTTC.

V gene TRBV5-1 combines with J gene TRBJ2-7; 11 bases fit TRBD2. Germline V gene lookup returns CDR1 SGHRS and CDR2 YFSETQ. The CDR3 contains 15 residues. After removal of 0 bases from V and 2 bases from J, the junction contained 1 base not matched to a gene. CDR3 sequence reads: CASSLELAGAYEQYF. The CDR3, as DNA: TGCGCCAGCAGCTTGGAACTAGCGGGGGCCTACGAGCAGTACTTC.